This T cell receptor beta chain stems from a study of shared clonotypes between healthy human individuals. Looking at the study overall: Ranging from 18 to 49 in age, donors were two women and three men.

An even split of each subset's genomic DNA across several immunoSEQ plates was performed. TCRdb keeps only in-frame clones here, not all; method: immunoSEQ multiplex PCR. This sample has 950,000 to 1,300,000 clones, with about 77% found just once. This clone was found once. The CDR3 is 13 amino acids. V shed 6 bases and J 6 bases; nucleotides not matched to a gene: 7. Germline V CDR1 and CDR2: MNHEY, SVGAGI. Nashville, Tennessee was home to all donors, who were Caucasian adults. Negatively enriched CD4+ T cells were divided by CD45RA into naive and memory. The sequence came from a man younger than 35 in good health. The chain employs TRBV6-5 and TRBJ1-1; 7 bases map to TRBD1. Sequencing used memory CD4+ T cells sorted from blood. Subset meaning: CD45RA-negative fraction. CDR3 nucleotides: TGTGCCAGCAGAAAGACAGGGTTATCTGAAGCTTTCTTT. This gives the protein CASRKTGLSEAFF.